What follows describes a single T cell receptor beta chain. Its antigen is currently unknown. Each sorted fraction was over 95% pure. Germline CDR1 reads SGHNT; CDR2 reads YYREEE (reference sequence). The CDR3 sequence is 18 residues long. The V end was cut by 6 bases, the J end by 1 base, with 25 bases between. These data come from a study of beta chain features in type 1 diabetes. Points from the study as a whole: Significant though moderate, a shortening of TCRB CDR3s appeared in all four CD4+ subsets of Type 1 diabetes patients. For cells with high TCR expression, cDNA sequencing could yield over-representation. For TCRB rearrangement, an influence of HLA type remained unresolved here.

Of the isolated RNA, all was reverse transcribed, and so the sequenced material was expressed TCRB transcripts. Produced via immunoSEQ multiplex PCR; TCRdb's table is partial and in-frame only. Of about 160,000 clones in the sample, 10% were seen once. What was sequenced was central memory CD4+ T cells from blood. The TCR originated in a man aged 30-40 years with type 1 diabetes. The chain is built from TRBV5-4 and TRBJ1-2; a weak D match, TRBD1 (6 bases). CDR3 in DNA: TGTGCCAGCAACCCTGGGGGGGCGGCAGGTCTCTTTAACTATGGCTACACCTTC. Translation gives CASNPGGAAGLFNYGYTF.